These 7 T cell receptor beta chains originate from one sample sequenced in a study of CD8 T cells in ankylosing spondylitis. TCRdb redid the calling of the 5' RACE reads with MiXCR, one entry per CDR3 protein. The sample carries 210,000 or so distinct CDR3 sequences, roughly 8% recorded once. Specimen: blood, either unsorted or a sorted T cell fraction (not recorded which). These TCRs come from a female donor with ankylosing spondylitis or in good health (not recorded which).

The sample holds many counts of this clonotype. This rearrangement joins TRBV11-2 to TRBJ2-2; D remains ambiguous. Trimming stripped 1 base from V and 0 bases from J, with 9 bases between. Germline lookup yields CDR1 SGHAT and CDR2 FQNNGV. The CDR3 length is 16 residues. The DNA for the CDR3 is TGTGCCAGCAGCTTAGTCGTGGGGACGAACACCGGGGAGCTGTTTTTT. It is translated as CASSLVVGTNTGELFF. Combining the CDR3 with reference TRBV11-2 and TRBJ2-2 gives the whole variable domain EAGVAQSPRYKIIEKRQSVAFWCNPISGHATLYWYQQILGQGPKLLIQFQNNGVVDDSQLPKDRFSAERLKGVDSTLKIQPAKLEDSAVYLCASSLVVGTNTGELFFGEGSRLTVL.

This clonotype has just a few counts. CDR3 loop: CASSIQGVSSYNEQFF. CDR3 in DNA: TGTGCCAGTAGTATACAGGGGGTTAGCTCCTACAATGAGCAGTTCTTC. The rearrangement joins TRBV19 to TRBJ2-1, with 7 bases lining up with TRBD1. Looked up from germline, CDR1 is LNHDA and CDR2 is SQIVND (reference sequence). The V segment lost 2 bases and the J segment 0 bases; nucleotides outside the gene matches: 4. This CDR3 region has 16 residues.

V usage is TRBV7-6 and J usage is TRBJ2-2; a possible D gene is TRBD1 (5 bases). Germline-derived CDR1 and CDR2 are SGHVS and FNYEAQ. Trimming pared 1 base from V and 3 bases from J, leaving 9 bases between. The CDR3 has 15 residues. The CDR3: CASSLDVGDTGELFF. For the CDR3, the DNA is TGTGCCAGCAGCTTAGATGTAGGGGACACCGGGGAGCTGTTTTTT.

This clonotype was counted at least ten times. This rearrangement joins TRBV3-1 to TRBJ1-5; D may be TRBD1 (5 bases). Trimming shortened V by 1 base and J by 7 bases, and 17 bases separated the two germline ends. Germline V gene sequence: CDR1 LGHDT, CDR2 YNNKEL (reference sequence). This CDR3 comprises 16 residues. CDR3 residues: CASSQGRSPPGQPQHF. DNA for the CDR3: TGTGCCAGCAGCCAAGGAAGGAGTCCTCCAGGGCAGCCCCAGCATTTT.

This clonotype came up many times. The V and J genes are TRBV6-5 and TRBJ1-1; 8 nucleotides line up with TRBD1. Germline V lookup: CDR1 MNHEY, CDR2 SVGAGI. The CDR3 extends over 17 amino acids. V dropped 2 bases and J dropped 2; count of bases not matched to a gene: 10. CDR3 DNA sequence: TGTGCCAGCAGTTACGGACAGGGTCCCCTCGGAAACACTGAAGCTTTCTTT. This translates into CASSYGQGPLGNTEAFF.

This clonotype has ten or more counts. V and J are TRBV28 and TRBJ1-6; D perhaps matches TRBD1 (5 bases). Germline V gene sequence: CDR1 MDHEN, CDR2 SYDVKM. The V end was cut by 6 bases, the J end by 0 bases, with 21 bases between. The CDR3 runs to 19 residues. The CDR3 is CASSDSGGHPDSYNSPLHF. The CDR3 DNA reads TGTGCCAGCAGCGACAGTGGCGGACATCCGGACTCCTATAATTCACCCCTCCACTTT. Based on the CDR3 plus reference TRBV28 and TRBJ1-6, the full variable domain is DVKVTQSSRYLVKRTGEKVFLECVQDMDHENMFWYRQDPGLGLRLIYFSYDVKMKEKGDIPEGYSVSREKKERFSLILESASTNQTSMYLCASSDSGGHPDSYNSPLHFGNGTRLTVT.

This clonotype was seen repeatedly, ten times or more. The chain's CDR3 is CSAPMGDETQYF. The CDR3 DNA reads as TGCAGTGCCCCGATGGGGGACGAGACCCAGTACTTC. The V gene is TRBV20-1, the J gene TRBJ2-5; the D call may be TRBD1 or TRBD2 (5 bases each). CDR1 DFQATT and CDR2 SNEGSKA come from the germline V gene (reference sequence). Trimming removed 6 bases from V and 5 bases from J, with 13 bases in between. This CDR3 region has 12 residues.